This T cell receptor beta chain emerged from a study of T cell responses to AZD1222 COVID-19 vaccine. Germline V CDR1 and CDR2: SGDLS, YYNGEE. The CDR3 extends over 16 amino acids. V lost 2 bases and J lost 7, with 16 bases in between. This clone was counted a single time. Its antigen is unidentified. Findings of the study overall: The donor group comprised mostly white British people and more females; the analysis possibly underestimated clonal diversity. Spike-specific TCR breadth rose after two AZD1222 doses, and depth rose as well.

Measured with immunoSEQ multiplex PCR; TCRdb has only the in-frame clones, and not every one. Of some 130,000 clones detected, 89% appear once; the ten largest clones hold approximately 9.8%. The material was peripheral blood, obtained 28 days after the second AZD1222 dose. This sequence joins TRBV9 and TRBJ1-6, with a possible D match to TRBD1 (5 bases). The TCR was taken from an adult who received the AZD1222 COVID-19 vaccine. The DNA of the CDR3 is TGTGCCAGCAGCGTTCTCCCGGGACGTAGCAATTCACCCCTCCACTTT. It encodes CASSVLPGRSNSPLHF.